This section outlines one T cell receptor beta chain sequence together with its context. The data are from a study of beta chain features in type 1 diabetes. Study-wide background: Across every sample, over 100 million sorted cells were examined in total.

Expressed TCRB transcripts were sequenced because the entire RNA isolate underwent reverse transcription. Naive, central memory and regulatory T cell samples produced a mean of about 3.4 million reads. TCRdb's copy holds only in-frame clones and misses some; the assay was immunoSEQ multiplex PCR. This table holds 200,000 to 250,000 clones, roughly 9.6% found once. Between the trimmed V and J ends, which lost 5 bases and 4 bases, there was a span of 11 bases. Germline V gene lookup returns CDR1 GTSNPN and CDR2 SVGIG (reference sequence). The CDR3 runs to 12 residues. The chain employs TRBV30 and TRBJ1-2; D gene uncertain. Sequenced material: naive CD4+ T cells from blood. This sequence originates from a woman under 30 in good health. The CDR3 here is CAWGRGGYGYTF. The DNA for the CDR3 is TGTGCCTGGGGCCGGGGTGGCTATGGCTACACCTTC.